This record looks at one TCR beta chain sequence and its context. Its antigen is unidentified. The data derive from a study of CD8+ T cells in alopecia areata. Study observations and caveats: There were also resident alphabeta T cells of normal skin sequenced in scalp samples. Lesional scalp, especially alopecia totalis/universalis, showed higher clonality than normal scalp. Mice showed TCR sharing more clearly than patients did, possibly owing to HLA.

Lesional scalp punch biopsies and peripheral blood came from alopecia areata patients. RNA extraction was followed by reverse transcription into cDNA, which acted as the sequencing template. Assay: immunoSEQ multiplex PCR; the TCRdb copy retains only in-frame clones and omits some. Altogether fewer than 70,000 clones are present, about 44% being singletons, with the ten largest covering roughly half. The germline V and J ends were trimmed by 4 bases and 3 bases, with 1 base remaining between them. Germline CDR1 and CDR2: MGHRA and YSYEKL. This CDR3 comprises 11 residues. The sequenced sample consisted of NKG2D-low CD8+ T cells sorted from blood. This rearrangement joins TRBV4-1 to TRBJ2-1; unclear D gene. The receptor comes from a human donor with alopecia areata. In DNA form, the CDR3 reads TGCGCCAGCAGCCGCTACAATGAGCAGTTCTTC. Translation gives CASSRYNEQFF.